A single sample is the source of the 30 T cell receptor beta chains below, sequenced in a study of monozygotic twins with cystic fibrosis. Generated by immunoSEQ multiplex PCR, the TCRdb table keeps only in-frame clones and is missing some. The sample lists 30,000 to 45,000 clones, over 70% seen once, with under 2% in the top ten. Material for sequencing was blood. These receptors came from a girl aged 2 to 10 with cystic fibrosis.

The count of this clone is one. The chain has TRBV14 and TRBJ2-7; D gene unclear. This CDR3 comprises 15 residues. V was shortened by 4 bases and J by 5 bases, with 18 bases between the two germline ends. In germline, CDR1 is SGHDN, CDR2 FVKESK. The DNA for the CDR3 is TGTGCCAGCAGCCTTCAGAGCAGTAAGATTCACGAGCAGTACTTC. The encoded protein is CASSLQSSKIHEQYF.

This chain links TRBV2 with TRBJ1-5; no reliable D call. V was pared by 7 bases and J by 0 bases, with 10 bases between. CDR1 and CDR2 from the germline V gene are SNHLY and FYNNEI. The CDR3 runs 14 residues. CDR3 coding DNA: TGTGCCAGCACGTACTCTAATAGCAATCAGCCCCAGCATTTT. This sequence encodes CASTYSNSNQPQHF.

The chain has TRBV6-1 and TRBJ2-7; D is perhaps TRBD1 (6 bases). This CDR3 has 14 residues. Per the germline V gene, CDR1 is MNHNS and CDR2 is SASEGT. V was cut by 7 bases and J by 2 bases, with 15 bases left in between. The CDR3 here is CASIRDKPTYEQYF. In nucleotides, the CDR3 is TGTGCCAGCATCCGGGACAAACCCACCTACGAGCAGTACTTC.

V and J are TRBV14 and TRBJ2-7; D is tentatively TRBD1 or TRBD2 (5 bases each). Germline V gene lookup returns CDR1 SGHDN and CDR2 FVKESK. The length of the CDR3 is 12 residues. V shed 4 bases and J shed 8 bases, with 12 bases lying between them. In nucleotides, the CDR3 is TGTGCCAGCAGCCCGGGGCGGCTTCAGCAGTACTTC. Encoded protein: CASSPGRLQQYF.

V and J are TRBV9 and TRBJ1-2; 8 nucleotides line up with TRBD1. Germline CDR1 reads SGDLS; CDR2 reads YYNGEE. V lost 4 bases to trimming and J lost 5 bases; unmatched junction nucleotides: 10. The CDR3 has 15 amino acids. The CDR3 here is CASSFGQGGPYGYTF. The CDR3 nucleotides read TGTGCCAGCAGCTTTGGACAGGGAGGCCCTTATGGCTACACCTTC.

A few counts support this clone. As DNA, the CDR3 is TGTGCCAGCAGTTTAGGACAGGGGCGAAGTTCACCCCTCCACTTT. This encodes CASSLGQGRSSPLHF. The V gene is TRBV27, the J gene TRBJ1-6, with 9 bases identical to TRBD1. Germline assignment: CDR1 MNHEY and CDR2 SMNVEV (reference sequence). This CDR3 has 15 amino acids. J was trimmed by 9 bases and V by 2 bases; bases with no gene match: 5.

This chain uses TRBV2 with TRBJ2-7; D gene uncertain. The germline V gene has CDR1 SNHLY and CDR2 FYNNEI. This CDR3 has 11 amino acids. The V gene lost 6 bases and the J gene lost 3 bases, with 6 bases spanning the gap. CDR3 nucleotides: TGTGCCAGCAGGGAAAGCTACGAGCAGTACTTC. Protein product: CASRESYEQYF.

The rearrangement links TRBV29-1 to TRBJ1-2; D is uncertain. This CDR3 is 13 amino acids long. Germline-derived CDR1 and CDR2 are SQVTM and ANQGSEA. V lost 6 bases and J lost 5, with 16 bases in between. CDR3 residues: CSVALGRMYGYTF. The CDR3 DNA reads TGCAGCGTAGCCTTAGGACGGATGTATGGCTACACCTTC.

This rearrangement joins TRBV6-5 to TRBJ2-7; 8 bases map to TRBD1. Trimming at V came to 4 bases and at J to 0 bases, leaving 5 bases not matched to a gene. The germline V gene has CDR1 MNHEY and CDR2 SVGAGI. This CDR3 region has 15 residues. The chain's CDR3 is CASSFQGASSYEQYF. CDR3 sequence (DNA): TGTGCCAGCAGTTTCCAGGGGGCCAGCTCCTACGAGCAGTACTTC.

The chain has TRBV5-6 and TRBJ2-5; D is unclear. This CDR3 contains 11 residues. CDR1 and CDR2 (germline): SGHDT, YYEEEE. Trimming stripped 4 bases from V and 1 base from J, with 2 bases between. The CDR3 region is CASSTQETQYF. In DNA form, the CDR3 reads TGTGCCAGCAGCACCCAAGAGACCCAGTACTTC.

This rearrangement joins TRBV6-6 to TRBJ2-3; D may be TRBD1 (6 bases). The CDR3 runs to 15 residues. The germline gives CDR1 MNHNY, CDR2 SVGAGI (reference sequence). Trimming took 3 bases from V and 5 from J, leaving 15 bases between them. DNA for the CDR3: TGTGCCAGCAGTTATGACAGGATGCAAGGAGATACGCAGTATTTT. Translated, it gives CASSYDRMQGDTQYF.

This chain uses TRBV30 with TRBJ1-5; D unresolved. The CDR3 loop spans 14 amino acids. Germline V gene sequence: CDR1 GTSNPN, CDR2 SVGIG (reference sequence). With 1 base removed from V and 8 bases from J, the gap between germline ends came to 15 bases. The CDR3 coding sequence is TGTGCCTGGAGTGCAAGTCCCTGGGGTGAGCCCCAGCATTTT. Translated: CAWSASPWGEPQHF.

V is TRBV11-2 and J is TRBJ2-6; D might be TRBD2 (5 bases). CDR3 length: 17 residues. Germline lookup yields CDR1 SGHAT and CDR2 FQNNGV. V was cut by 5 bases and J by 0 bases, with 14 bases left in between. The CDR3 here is CASSRPLRGSGANVLTF. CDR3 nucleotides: TGTGCCAGCAGCCGACCCTTACGGGGCTCTGGGGCCAACGTCCTGACTTTC.

The CDR3 loop is CATSSKSNQPQHF. The CDR3 DNA is TGTGCCACCAGCAGTAAATCCAATCAGCCCCAGCATTTT. The chain uses TRBV15 and TRBJ1-5; D remains ambiguous. V lost 3 bases and J 3 bases, leaving 6 bases between the germline ends. The CDR3 spans 13 residues. The V gene's germline CDR1 is LNHNV and CDR2 YYDKDF (reference sequence).

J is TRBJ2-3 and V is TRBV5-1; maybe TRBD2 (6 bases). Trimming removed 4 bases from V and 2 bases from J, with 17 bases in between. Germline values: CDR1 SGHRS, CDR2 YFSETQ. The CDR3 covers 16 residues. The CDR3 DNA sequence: TGCGCCAGCAGCCCCTTGGGCGGGATGTCCACAGATACGCAGTATTTT. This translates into CASSPLGGMSTDTQYF.

CDR3 in amino acids: CASRPRGSVEQYF. In nucleotides, the CDR3 is TGTGCCAGCAGACCAAGGGGCAGTGTCGAGCAGTACTTC. The rearrangement links TRBV6-1 to TRBJ2-7; tentative D call: TRBD1 (5 bases). The germline V and J ends were trimmed by 6 bases and 6 bases, with 15 bases remaining between them. This CDR3 has 13 residues. Germline CDR1 MNHNS, CDR2 SASEGT.

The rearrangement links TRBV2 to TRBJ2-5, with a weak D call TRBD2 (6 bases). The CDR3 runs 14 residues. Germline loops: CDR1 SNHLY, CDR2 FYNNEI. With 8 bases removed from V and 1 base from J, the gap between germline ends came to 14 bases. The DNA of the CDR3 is TGTGCCAGCGTTAGCTCGACTAGCCAAGAGACCCAGTACTTC. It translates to CASVSSTSQETQYF.

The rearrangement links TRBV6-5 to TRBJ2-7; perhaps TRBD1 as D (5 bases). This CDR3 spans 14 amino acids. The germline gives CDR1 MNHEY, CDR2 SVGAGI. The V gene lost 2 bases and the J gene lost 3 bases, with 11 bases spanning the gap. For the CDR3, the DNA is TGTGCCAGCAGTTACGAAGGGGTCCGCTACGAGCAGTACTTC. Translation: CASSYEGVRYEQYF.

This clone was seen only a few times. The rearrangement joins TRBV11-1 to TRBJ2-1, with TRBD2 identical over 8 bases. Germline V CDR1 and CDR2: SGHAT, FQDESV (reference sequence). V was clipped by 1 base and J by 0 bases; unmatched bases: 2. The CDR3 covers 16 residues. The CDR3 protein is CASSLGAGGSYNEQFF. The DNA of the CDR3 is TGTGCCAGCAGCTTAGGGGCGGGGGGCTCCTACAATGAGCAGTTCTTC.

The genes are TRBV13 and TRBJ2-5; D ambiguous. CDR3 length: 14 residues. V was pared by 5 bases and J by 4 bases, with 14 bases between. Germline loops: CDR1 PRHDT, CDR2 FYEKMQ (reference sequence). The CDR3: CASSKGFGVETQYF. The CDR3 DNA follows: TGTGCCAGCAGCAAAGGGTTTGGCGTAGAGACCCAGTACTTC. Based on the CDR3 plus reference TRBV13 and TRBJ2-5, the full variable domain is AAGVIQSPRHLIKEKRETATLKCYPIPRHDTVYWYQQGPGQDPQFLISFYEKMQSDKGSIPDRFSAQQFSDYHSELNMSSLELGDSALYFCASSKGFGVETQYFGPGTRLLVL.

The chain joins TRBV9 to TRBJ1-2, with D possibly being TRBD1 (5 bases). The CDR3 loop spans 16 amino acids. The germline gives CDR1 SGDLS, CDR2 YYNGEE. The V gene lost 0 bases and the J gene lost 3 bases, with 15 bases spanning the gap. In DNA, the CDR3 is TGTGCCAGCAGCGTAGGGTCAGGGCGAGGGGACTATGGCTACACCTTC. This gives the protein CASSVGSGRGDYGYTF.

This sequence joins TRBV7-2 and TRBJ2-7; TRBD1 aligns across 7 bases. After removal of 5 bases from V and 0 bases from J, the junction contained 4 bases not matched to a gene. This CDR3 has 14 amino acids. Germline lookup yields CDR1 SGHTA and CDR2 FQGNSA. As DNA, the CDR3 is TGTGCCAGCAGCCCCGGACAGGTCTCCTACGAGCAGTACTTC. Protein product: CASSPGQVSYEQYF.

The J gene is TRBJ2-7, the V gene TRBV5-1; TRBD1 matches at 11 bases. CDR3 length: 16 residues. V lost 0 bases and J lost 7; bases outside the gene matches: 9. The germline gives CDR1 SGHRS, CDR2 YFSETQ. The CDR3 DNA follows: TGCGCCAGCAGCTTGGCCGTAGGGACAGGGGGAAGTGAGCAGTACTTC. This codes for CASSLAVGTGGSEQYF.

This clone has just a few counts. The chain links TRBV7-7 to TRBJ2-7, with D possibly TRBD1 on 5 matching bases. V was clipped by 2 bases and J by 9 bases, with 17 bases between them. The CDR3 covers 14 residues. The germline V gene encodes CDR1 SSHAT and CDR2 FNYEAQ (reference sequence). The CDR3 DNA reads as TGTGCCAGCAGCTTAAGGTTGGACACCCCGAGGCAGTACTTC. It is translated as CASSLRLDTPRQYF.

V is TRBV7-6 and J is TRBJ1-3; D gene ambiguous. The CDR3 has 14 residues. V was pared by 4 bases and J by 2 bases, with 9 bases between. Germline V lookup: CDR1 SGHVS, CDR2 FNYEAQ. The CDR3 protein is CASSSRATGNTIYF. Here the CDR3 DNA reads TGTGCCAGCAGCTCCCGAGCAACTGGAAACACCATATATTTT.

The CDR3 spells CASSQEVRSNQPQHF. The CDR3 nucleotides read TGCGCCAGCAGCCAAGAAGTGAGGAGCAATCAGCCCCAGCATTTT. The rearrangement links TRBV4-1 to TRBJ1-5, with D uncertain. This CDR3 has 15 amino acids. Germline loops: CDR1 MGHRA, CDR2 YSYEKL. V lost 0 bases and J 1 base, leaving 7 bases between the germline ends.

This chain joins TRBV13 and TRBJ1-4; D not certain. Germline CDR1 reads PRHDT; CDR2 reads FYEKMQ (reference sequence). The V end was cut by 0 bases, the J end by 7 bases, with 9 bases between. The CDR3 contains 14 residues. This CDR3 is CASSLGGLGEKLFF. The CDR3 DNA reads TGTGCCAGCAGCTTAGGAGGGTTGGGTGAAAAACTGTTTTTT.

CDR3 nucleotide sequence: TGTGCCTGGCTTAGGGACCCTGGGGCCAACGTCCTGACTTTC. Translated, it gives CAWLRDPGANVLTF. V and J are TRBV30 and TRBJ2-6; D tentatively fits TRBD1 or TRBD2 (5 bases each). Germline values: CDR1 GTSNPN, CDR2 SVGIG (reference sequence). The CDR3 covers 14 residues. V was clipped by 5 bases and J by 2 bases, with 10 bases between them.

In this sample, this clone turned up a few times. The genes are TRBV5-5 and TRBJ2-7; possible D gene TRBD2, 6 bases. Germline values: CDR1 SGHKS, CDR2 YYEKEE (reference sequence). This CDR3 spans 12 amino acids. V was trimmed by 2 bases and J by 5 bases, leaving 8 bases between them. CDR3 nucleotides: TGTGCCAGCAGCTTCCTAGCGAACGAGCAGTACTTC. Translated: CASSFLANEQYF.

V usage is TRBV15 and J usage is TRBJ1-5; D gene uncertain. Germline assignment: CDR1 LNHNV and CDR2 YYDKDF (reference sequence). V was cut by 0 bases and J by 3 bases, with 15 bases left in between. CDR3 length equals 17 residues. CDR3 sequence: CATSRDIFDRSNQPQHF. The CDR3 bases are TGTGCCACCAGCAGAGATATTTTCGACCGATCCAATCAGCCCCAGCATTTT.